This T cell receptor beta chain was observed in a study of Graves' ophthalmopathy and Graves' hyperthyroidism. Per germline, CDR1 SGHRS and CDR2 YFSETQ. Trimming removed 0 bases at V and 6 bases at J, with 10 bases between. The CDR3 is made up of 15 amino acids. This clonotype was seen repeatedly, ten times or more. Amplification of the TCR beta CDR3 regions used RNA transcripts (as template). RT-PCR in the first round used HTBI primers; a second-round multiplex PCR followed. TCRdb analysed the multiplex PCR reads with MiXCR anew, one entry per CDR3 protein. The table includes approximately 410,000 distinct CDR3 sequences, approximately 15% detected once.

V usage is TRBV5-1 and J usage is TRBJ1-6, with D unclear. Sequenced input: peripheral blood. This TCR was sampled from a woman between 18 and 29 years old with stable Graves' hyperthyroidism. In nucleotides, the CDR3 is TGCGCCAGCAGCTTGGAGGCGGAAGTTAATTCACCCCTCCACTTT. Its protein product is CASSLEAEVNSPLHF.